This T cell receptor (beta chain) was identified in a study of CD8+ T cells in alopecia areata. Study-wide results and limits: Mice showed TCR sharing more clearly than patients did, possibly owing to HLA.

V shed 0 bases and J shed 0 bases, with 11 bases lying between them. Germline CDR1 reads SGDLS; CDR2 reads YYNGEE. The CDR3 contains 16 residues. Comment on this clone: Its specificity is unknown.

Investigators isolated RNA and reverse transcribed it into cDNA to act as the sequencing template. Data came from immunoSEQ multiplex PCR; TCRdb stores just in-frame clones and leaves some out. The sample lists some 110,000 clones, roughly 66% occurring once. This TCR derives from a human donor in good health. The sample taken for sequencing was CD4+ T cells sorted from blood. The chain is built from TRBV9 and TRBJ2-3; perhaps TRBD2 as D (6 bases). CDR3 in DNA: TGTGCCAGCAGCGTAGGGGCTAGCGAAAGCACAGATACGCAGTATTTT. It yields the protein CASSVGASESTDTQYF. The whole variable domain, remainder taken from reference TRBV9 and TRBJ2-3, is DSGVTQTPKHLITATGQRVTLRCSPRSGDLSVYWYQQSLDQGLQFLIQYYNGEERAKGNILERFSAQQFPDLHSELNLSSLELGDSALYFCASSVGASESTDTQYFGPGTRLTVL.